The 13 T cell receptor beta chains presented below share a single source sample, sequenced in a study of shared clonotypes between healthy human individuals. Produced via immunoSEQ multiplex PCR; TCRdb's table is partial and in-frame only. This sample has 2,500,000 or so clones, with 85% to 95% found just once. What was sequenced was naive CD4+ T cells sorted from blood. Subset defined: CD45RA+ positively selected. Receptors were obtained from a young man in good health.

Notes on this clone: Other DNA sequences in the same sample also yield this CDR3. The chain couples TRBV6-1 to TRBJ1-5, with a tentative D call TRBD1 (6 bases). V lost 2 bases to trimming and J lost 6 bases, with 11 bases between them. The V gene's germline CDR1 is MNHNS and CDR2 SASEGT. There are 14 residues in the CDR3. The CDR3 sequence: CASSEKGGAQPQHF. As DNA, the CDR3 is TGTGCCAGCAGTGAAAAGGGGGGGGCTCAGCCCCAGCATTTT.

The V gene is TRBV10-3, the J gene TRBJ2-3; 14 nucleotides agree with TRBD2. After removal of 0 bases from V and 0 bases from J, the junction contained 2 bases not matched to a gene. Germline CDR1 reads ENHRY; CDR2 reads SYGVKD. The length of the CDR3 is 18 residues. The CDR3 coding sequence is TGTGCCATCAGTGAGTCGACTAGCGGGAGGGTTAGCACAGATACGCAGTATTTT. Protein sequence: CAISESTSGRVSTDTQYF.

The V call is TRBV9, the J call TRBJ2-5, with D perhaps being TRBD1 or TRBD2 (6 bases each). Germline lookup yields CDR1 SGDLS and CDR2 YYNGEE. Trimming shortened V by 0 bases and J by 7 bases, and 16 bases separated the two germline ends. The CDR3 contains 15 residues. The CDR3 protein is CASSVAETGARTQYF. CDR3 nucleotides: TGTGCCAGCAGCGTAGCTGAGACGGGGGCCAGGACCCAGTACTTC.

This chain joins TRBV2 and TRBJ1-6; 7 nucleotides match TRBD1. J was trimmed by 7 bases and V by 6 bases; bases with no gene match: 9. Germline assignment: CDR1 SNHLY and CDR2 FYNNEI. The CDR3 is 15 amino acids. CDR3 region: CASRTGQIENSPLHF. The CDR3 nucleotides read TGTGCCAGCAGAACGGGACAGATTGAGAATTCACCCCTCCACTTT.

The genes are TRBV28 and TRBJ1-2; the match to TRBD1 covers 7 bases. The junction had 8 bases not matched to a gene; V was cut back by 6 bases and J by 1 base. CDR1 is MDHEN, CDR2 SYDVKM, per germline. The CDR3 is 15 amino acids. For the CDR3, the DNA is TGTGCCAGCAGGCCACAGGGGACCATTAACTATGGCTACACCTTC. It encodes CASRPQGTINYGYTF.

This chain connects TRBV28 to TRBJ2-1; 7 nucleotides align to TRBD1. V shed 5 bases and J 7 bases; nucleotides not matched to a gene: 8. The CDR3 is 14 amino acids. Germline V CDR1 and CDR2: MDHEN, SYDVKM. In nucleotides, the CDR3 is TGTGCCAGCAGTAACAGGGGTCCTAAAAATGAGCAGTTCTTC. It is translated as CASSNRGPKNEQFF.

The chain employs TRBV11-2 and TRBJ1-3; D possibly corresponds to TRBD1 (5 bases). Deletions cut 1 base from V and 2 bases from J, with 12 bases between. Germline CDR1 is SGHAT and CDR2 is FQNNGV. CDR3 length: 16 amino acids. CDR3 residues: CASSLGQFPAGNTIYF. As DNA, the CDR3 is TGTGCCAGCAGCTTAGGACAGTTCCCCGCTGGAAACACCATATATTTT.

V usage is TRBV5-6 and J usage is TRBJ1-1; no definite D call. The V gene's germline CDR1 is SGHDT and CDR2 YYEEEE. Trimming took off 1 base at V and 4 bases at J, with 8 bases between the two ends. This CDR3 contains 13 residues. Written as DNA, the CDR3 is TGTGCCAGCAGCTTGATGGGGAGCACTGAAGCTTTCTTT. This gives the protein CASSLMGSTEAFF. Full variable domain (rest looked up from reference TRBV5-6 and TRBJ1-1): DAGVTQSPTHLIKTRGQQVTLRCSPKSGHDTVSWYQQALGQGPQFIFQYYEEEERQRGNFPDRFSGHQFPNYSSELNVNALLLGDSALYLCASSLMGSTEAFFGQGTRLTVV.

J is TRBJ2-5 and V is TRBV20-1, with D hard to call. V shed 3 bases and J shed 7 bases, with 9 bases lying between them. The CDR3 consists of 11 residues. Germline V gene sequence: CDR1 DFQATT, CDR2 SNEGSKA (reference sequence). CDR3 region: CSASQKGTQYF. CDR3 DNA: TGCAGTGCTAGTCAGAAGGGGACCCAGTACTTC.

V gene TRBV18 combines with J gene TRBJ2-3, with TRBD2 matching 9 bases. Germline V gives CDR1 KGHSH, CDR2 LQKENI. This CDR3 is built from 16 residues. The junction had 7 bases not matched to a gene; V was cut back by 1 base and J by 5 bases. The CDR3 sequence is CASSPLPAGGRDTQYF. The CDR3 coding sequence is TGTGCCAGCTCACCACTACCAGCGGGGGGCAGAGATACGCAGTATTTT.

This chain links TRBV11-3 with TRBJ1-6; TRBD1 might be the D (5 bases). Germline loops: CDR1 SGHNT, CDR2 YENEEA. V dropped 2 bases and J dropped 6 bases, with 17 bases sitting between them. The CDR3 runs 17 residues. DNA of the CDR3: TGTGCCAGCAGCTTATCGGGCAGGGTAATTGGTAATTCACCCCTCCACTTT. Amino acids: CASSLSGRVIGNSPLHF.

As for this clone: Compared with germline, one end of the junction differs, possibly owing to a read error. V usage is TRBV30 and J usage is TRBJ2-2; 9 nucleotides line up with TRBD1. This CDR3 contains 14 residues. CDR1 and CDR2 from the germline V gene are GTSNPN and SVGIG (reference sequence). The DNA for the CDR3 is TGTGCCTGGGCCGGGACAGGGAACTCCGGGGAGCTGTTTTTT. It translates to CAWAGTGNSGELFF.

This clone occurred a few times. The junction does not match germline at one end; this may be a read error. V and J are TRBV5-4 and TRBJ1-5; D possibly corresponds to TRBD1 (6 bases). The V gene's germline CDR1 is SGHNT and CDR2 YYREEE (reference sequence). The length of the CDR3 is 11 residues. DNA for the CDR3: TGCGGATACAGGGCTCCTCAGCCCCAGCATTTT. Its protein product is CGYRAPQPQHF.